This T cell receptor beta chain originates from a study of monozygotic twins with inflammatory bowel disease. General study findings and limits: IBD patients, compared with healthy twins, shared fewer clonotypes with others (especially with disease activity).

Remarks on this clonotype: What it binds is unknown.

TCRdb reprocessed the 5' RACE reads, with one entry per CDR3 protein and no DNA. The sample totals 330,000 or so distinct CDR3 sequences. The CDR3 loop spans 17 amino acids. CDR1 and CDR2 from the germline V gene are LNHDA and SQIVND (reference sequence). Sequenced input: blood. This clonotype was sampled from a human donor with ulcerative colitis or Crohn's disease, or a healthy co-twin of an affected twin (not recorded which). The chain links TRBV19 to TRBJ2-1; without DNA, the TCRdb call of TRBD1 cannot be checked. This CDR3 reads CASSIEGGQGRSNEQFF.